This TCR beta chain was retrieved from a study of T-cell memory formation after mild COVID-19. Turning to the study itself: TCR clusters were mostly confined to one donor each.

Study-level findings and limits: Mainly in CM and EM were contracting CD4+ clones; CD8+ were in EMRA. Whether day 37 second-wave clones are SARS-CoV-2-specific was not confirmed.

TCRdb used MiXCR to reprocess the 5' RACE reads, holding one entry per CDR3 protein. The sample consists of 300,000 to 400,000 distinct CDR3 sequences, about 15% of them appearing once. V was clipped by 3 bases and J by 3 bases, with 11 bases between them. This CDR3 is 14 amino acids long. The V gene's germline CDR1 is SGHRS and CDR2 YFSETQ. Many counts were recorded for this clonotype. Its antigen is unknown. This receptor was taken from a young man who had mild COVID-19 (a few samples of this study predate the infection). Cell type and time point are not known. The chain combines TRBV5-1 with TRBJ2-3; D remains ambiguous. Sequencing input: PBMCs or a T cell subset sorted from them (not recorded which). The CDR3 is CASSWTFGTDTQYF. In DNA, the CDR3 is TGCGCCAGCAGCTGGACCTTCGGGACAGATACGCAGTATTTT.